A single sample gave rise to the 26 T cell receptor beta chains below, sequenced in a study of blood T cell repertoires in COVID-19. TCRdb's table, derived via immunoSEQ multiplex PCR, lists solely in-frame clones and lacks some. This sample has roughly 200,000 clones, with about four fifths found just once. Specimen: PBMCs or T cells enriched from blood (not recorded which). Every receptor here comes from a woman under 40 who had been exposed to COVID-19.

The rearrangement joins TRBV7-9 to TRBJ1-2; D gene ambiguous. Germline CDR1 reads SEHNR; CDR2 reads FQNEAQ (reference sequence). V shed 5 bases and J shed 6 bases, with 7 bases lying between them. The CDR3 totals 11 residues. The CDR3 DNA reads TGTGCCAGCAGCGCGATCCATGGCTACACCTTC. Protein: CASSAIHGYTF.

The chain combines TRBV7-9 with TRBJ1-2, with D unresolved. The CDR3 consists of 16 residues. V was trimmed by 2 bases and J by 4 bases, leaving 17 bases between them. From germline, CDR1 is SEHNR and CDR2 FQNEAQ (reference sequence). For the CDR3, the DNA is TGTGCCAGCAGCTTAAATATCCAGGCCCCTTCCTATGGCTACACCTTC. This gives the protein CASSLNIQAPSYGYTF.

The genes are TRBV10-2 and TRBJ1-2, with TRBD1 as a possible D gene (5 bases). The V gene lost 6 bases and the J gene lost 5 bases, with 16 bases spanning the gap. CDR1 and CDR2 from the germline V gene are WSHSY and SAAADI. This CDR3 spans 14 amino acids. The CDR3 nucleotides read TGCGCCAGCAGATCGCCGGGACTCATTTATGGCTACACCTTC. Its translation is CASRSPGLIYGYTF.

This chain connects TRBV3-1 (or the pseudogene TRBV3-2) to TRBJ2-1, with 12 bases that match TRBD2. V trimming: 6 bases; J trimming: 7 bases; junction bases outside the gene matches: 16. Germline CDR1 reads LGHDT; CDR2 reads YNNKEL (reference sequence). The CDR3 consists of 18 residues. CDR3 in amino acids: CASSPTSGGLSSENEQFF. The CDR3 nucleotides read TGTGCCAGCAGTCCGACTAGCGGGGGCCTATCGTCGGAGAATGAGCAGTTCTTC.

This sequence joins TRBV2 and TRBJ1-2, with D perhaps matching TRBD1 (5 bases). Germline CDR1 SNHLY, CDR2 FYNNEI. V was trimmed by 3 bases and J by 5 bases, leaving 16 bases between them. This CDR3 spans 15 amino acids. CDR3 sequence reads: CASSETSGAPYGYTF. The DNA for the CDR3 is TGTGCCAGCAGTGAGACCTCTGGGGCACCTTATGGCTACACCTTC.

This sequence joins TRBV27 and TRBJ1-1, with D hard to call. V shed 7 bases and J shed 1 base, with 13 bases lying between them. The CDR3 spans 14 residues. Germline lookup yields CDR1 MNHEY and CDR2 SMNVEV (reference sequence). The chain's CDR3 is CASIPTGGNTEAFF. The CDR3 coding sequence is TGTGCCAGCATCCCCACGGGAGGGAACACTGAAGCTTTCTTT.

The rearrangement uses TRBV6-2 or TRBV6-3 and TRBJ2-2; 9 positions match TRBD1. The CDR3 length is 16 residues. J lost 7 bases, V lost 2 bases, and 8 bases had no gene match. In germline, CDR1 is MNHEY, CDR2 SVGEGT. The CDR3 here is CASSYPFGQGNGELFF. The CDR3 DNA sequence: TGTGCCAGCAGTTACCCGTTCGGACAGGGGAACGGGGAGCTGTTTTTT.

The chain has TRBV6-2 or TRBV6-3 and TRBJ1-4, with 12 bases lining up with TRBD1. Germline CDR1 MNHEY, CDR2 SVGEGT. Losses at the gene ends were 2 bases for V and 7 bases for J; bases not matched to a gene: 5. The CDR3 length is 16 residues. Here the CDR3 DNA reads TGTGCCAGCAGTTACCCCGGGACAGGGGGCGGTGAAAAACTGTTTTTT. The encoded protein is CASSYPGTGGGEKLFF.

This rearrangement joins TRBV5-1 to TRBJ2-5, with D perhaps matching TRBD1 (5 bases). The CDR3 contains 16 residues. Germline-derived CDR1 and CDR2 are SGHRS and YFSETQ. Trimming left V 4 bases short and J 1 base short, with 17 bases between. The chain's CDR3 is CASSHLGPVIQETQYF. As DNA, the CDR3 is TGCGCCAGCAGCCATCTGGGGCCGGTTATCCAAGAGACCCAGTACTTC.

The chain has TRBV29-1 and TRBJ2-7, with D tentatively TRBD1 (6 bases). The CDR3 extends over 13 amino acids. CDR1 SQVTM and CDR2 ANQGSEA come from the germline V gene. The ends were cut back, 5 bases at V and 2 bases at J, with 13 bases in the middle. CDR3 nucleotides: TGCAGCGTTTATTTGGACAGAACCTACGAGCAGTACTTC. Protein sequence: CSVYLDRTYEQYF.

The chain recombines TRBV12-3 or TRBV12-4 with TRBJ1-4; a possible D gene is TRBD1 (5 bases). V lost 8 bases and J 8 bases, leaving 12 bases between the germline ends. This CDR3 comprises 12 residues. CDR3 in amino acids: CASGRGVEKLFF. CDR3 in DNA: TGTGCCAGCGGGAGGGGAGTCGAAAAACTGTTTTTT.

The rearrangement uses TRBV5-1 and TRBJ2-5; 8 nucleotides match TRBD1. Germline lookup yields CDR1 SGHRS and CDR2 YFSETQ. This CDR3 spans 15 amino acids. The ends lost 2 bases at V and 5 bases at J; junction bases unmatched: 8. The CDR3 is CASSFSQGATETQYF. The CDR3 nucleotides read TGCGCCAGCAGCTTTTCCCAGGGGGCGACCGAGACCCAGTACTTC.

With regard to this clone: In the same sample, other DNA sequences code for this CDR3. The chain couples TRBV27 to TRBJ2-7, with D possibly TRBD1 on 6 matching bases. Trimming took off 3 bases at V and 2 bases at J, with 8 bases between the two ends. From germline, CDR1 is MNHEY and CDR2 SMNVEV (reference sequence). This CDR3 region has 13 residues. The DNA of the CDR3 is TGTGCCAGCAGTTTTGGGGACACCTACGAGCAGTACTTC. It translates to CASSFGDTYEQYF.

The V and J genes are TRBV6-1 and TRBJ2-1; possibly TRBD2 for D (6 bases). The CDR3 spans 13 residues. V gave up 2 bases and J gave up 8 bases, with 10 bases separating them. In germline, CDR1 is MNHNS, CDR2 SASEGT. The CDR3: CASSERLVYEQFF. The CDR3 DNA sequence: TGTGCCAGCAGTGAACGACTAGTGTATGAGCAGTTCTTC.

The chain employs TRBV5-1 and TRBJ1-4, with a weak D call TRBD1 (5 bases). CDR1 and CDR2 (germline): SGHRS, YFSETQ. The CDR3 extends over 15 amino acids. V lost 3 bases to trimming and J lost 6 bases, with 15 bases between them. CDR3 sequence: CASSSRGEWDEKLFF. The CDR3 DNA is TGCGCCAGCAGCTCCCGGGGGGAATGGGATGAAAAACTGTTTTTT.

This chain links TRBV6-5 with TRBJ2-7; possible D gene TRBD1, 6 bases. The CDR3 length is 16 residues. Germline-derived CDR1 and CDR2 are MNHEY and SVGAGI. Trimming shortened V by 0 bases and J by 1 base, and 13 bases separated the two germline ends. The CDR3 reads CASSYSMGARSYEQYF. The CDR3 coding sequence is TGTGCCAGCAGTTACTCGATGGGGGCTAGGTCCTACGAGCAGTACTTC.

V gene TRBV29-1 combines with J gene TRBJ2-5; TRBD1 matches 8 bases. Germline CDR1 is SQVTM and CDR2 is ANQGSEA. Trimming removed 6 bases from V and 7 bases from J; junction bases left unmatched: 13. The CDR3 is made up of 14 amino acids. The DNA of the CDR3 is TGCAGCGTAACACTGGACAGGGCGGGTTGGACCCAGTACTTC. Translation gives CSVTLDRAGWTQYF.

V is TRBV29-1 and J is TRBJ1-5; 9 bases line up with TRBD1. Per germline, CDR1 SQVTM and CDR2 ANQGSEA. The CDR3 consists of 14 residues. Trimming took 6 bases from V and 1 from J; bases not matched to a gene: 4. Here the CDR3 DNA reads TGCAGCGTAGGACAGGGGCGCAGCAATCAGCCCCAGCATTTT. Amino acids: CSVGQGRSNQPQHF.

In this sample, this clone turned up a few times. V usage is TRBV11-3 and J usage is TRBJ1-5; D is perhaps TRBD1 (6 bases). The germline V gene has CDR1 SGHNT and CDR2 YENEEA. Trimming cost V 6 bases and J 1 base, with 10 bases left between them. The CDR3 sequence is 14 residues long. The CDR3 DNA reads TGTGCCAGCAGAATACAGGGAAGCAATCAGCCCCAGCATTTT. As protein: CASRIQGSNQPQHF.

The chain is built from TRBV6-5 and TRBJ2-1; 7 nucleotides agree with TRBD2. The length of the CDR3 is 14 residues. V gave up 6 bases and J gave up 4 bases; unmatched junction bases: 6. Germline loops: CDR1 MNHEY, CDR2 SVGAGI. The DNA for the CDR3 is TGTGCCAGCAGCCGGGGGGAAAGATACAATGAGCAGTTCTTC. Its translation: CASSRGERYNEQFF.

The CDR3 region is CASSATSGGAEVETQYF. CDR3 bases: TGTGCCAGCAGCGCGACTAGCGGGGGGGCGGAGGTCGAGACCCAGTACTTC. The rearrangement links TRBV5-4 to TRBJ2-5; 14 bases map to TRBD2. Germline trimming cut 4 bases from V and 5 bases from J; bases unmatched to any gene: 10. CDR1 and CDR2 from the germline V gene are SGHNT and YYREEE (reference sequence). CDR3 length equals 17 residues.

This clone was picked up a small number of times. V usage is TRBV27 and J usage is TRBJ2-7; 9 bases are shared with TRBD1. The J segment lost 0 bases and the V segment lost 5 bases, leaving 11 bases of the junction unmatched. This CDR3 has 17 amino acids. Germline assignment: CDR1 MNHEY and CDR2 SMNVEV (reference sequence). This CDR3 reads CASSTGTGYPLSYEQYF. CDR3 DNA: TGTGCCAGCAGTACCGGGACAGGGTACCCCCTCTCCTACGAGCAGTACTTC.

The rearrangement uses TRBV7-3 and TRBJ2-3, with 9 bases fitting TRBD2. This CDR3 spans 17 amino acids. Trimming at V came to 1 base and at J to 2 bases, leaving 7 bases not matched to a gene. The V gene's germline CDR1 is SGHTA and CDR2 FQGTGA. CDR3 amino acids: CASSLIPAGGNTDTQYF. CDR3 DNA sequence: TGTGCCAGCAGCTTAATTCCAGCGGGGGGAAACACAGATACGCAGTATTTT. Using reference TRBV7-3 and TRBJ2-3 for the parts outside the CDR3, the full variable domain is GAGVSQTPSNKVTEKGKYVELRCDPISGHTALYWYRQSLGQGPEFLIYFQGTGAADDSGLPNDRFFAVRPEGSVSTLKIQRTERGDSAVYLCASSLIPAGGNTDTQYFGPGTRLTVL.

The chain combines TRBV7-2 with TRBJ2-1; a possible D gene is TRBD2 (6 bases). Germline lookup yields CDR1 SGHTA and CDR2 FQGNSA. The CDR3 is 16 residues long. V was clipped by 4 bases and J by 6 bases, with 19 bases between them. The CDR3: CASSYGGFNQFNEQFF. The CDR3 nucleotides are TGTGCCAGCAGCTATGGGGGGTTTAATCAATTCAATGAGCAGTTCTTC.

The chain joins TRBV19 to TRBJ2-3; D is unclear. The CDR3 length is 14 residues. The germline V gene has CDR1 LNHDA and CDR2 SQIVND (reference sequence). V lost 6 bases and J 1 base, leaving 11 bases between the germline ends. The CDR3 loop is CASSLVTGTDTQYF. In DNA form, the CDR3 reads TGTGCCAGTAGCCTAGTTACGGGCACAGATACGCAGTATTTT. The variable domain in full, completed from reference TRBV19 and TRBJ2-3, reads DGGITQSPKYLFRKEGQNVTLSCEQNLNHDAMYWYRQDPGQGLRLIYYSQIVNDFQKGDIAEGYSVSREKKESFPLTVTSAQKNPTAFYLCASSLVTGTDTQYFGPGTRLTVL.

This sequence joins TRBV12-5 and TRBJ2-1; D is unresolved. Trimming stripped 6 bases from V and 0 bases from J, with 15 bases between. Germline V gives CDR1 LGHNT, CDR2 FRNRAP. This CDR3 region has 16 residues. The CDR3 loop is CASGQTPESSYNEQFF. The CDR3 DNA follows: TGTGCTAGTGGACAGACGCCCGAGAGCTCCTACAATGAGCAGTTCTTC.